This TCR beta chain was found in a study of blood T cell repertoires in COVID-19. Overall study: Both acute and convalescent COVID-19 samples were obtained from the United States, Italy and Spain. PBMCs, B-cell-depleted T cells, or T cells provided the cDNA or gDNA that made up the material.

Source study methods: Estimated nucleated cell counts came from reference gene primer amplification. The table came from immunoSEQ multiplex PCR; TCRdb's copy has only in-frame clones and leaves some out. That table gives V, J and clone size, and the DNA gave D and trimming. The sample holds fewer than 100,000 clones, more than 60% seen once. Trimming took 4 bases from V and 3 from J; bases not matched to a gene: 4. Germline values: CDR1 MRHNA, CDR2 SNTAGT. The CDR3 has 15 amino acids. The specimen was peripheral blood. The chain combines TRBV6-4 with TRBJ2-2, with 8 nucleotides matching TRBD1. This clonotype originated in a man aged 70-80 years with acute or convalescent COVID-19. CDR3 nucleotide sequence: TGTGCCAGCAGTGCCACGACAGGGGACACCGGGGAGCTGTTTTTT. It specifies CASSATTGDTGELFF.